The 32 T cell receptor beta chains in this list originate from one sample, sequenced in a study of blood T cell repertoires in COVID-19. Clones were read by immunoSEQ multiplex PCR, and TCRdb kept only the in-frame ones, dropping some. The profile shows about 130,000 clones, 80% to 90% of them singletons. Sequencing was done on a sample of peripheral blood. The receptors come from a human donor in a cohort sampled during active COVID-19.

The V call is TRBV4-1, the J call TRBJ1-5, with D unclear. This CDR3 has 16 amino acids. Germline CDR1 MGHRA, CDR2 YSYEKL. Trimming stripped 0 bases from V and 7 bases from J, with 16 bases between. The CDR3 bases are TGCGCCAGCAGCCAAGATGAACCCCCGCAGGCCCAGCCCCAGCATTTT. As protein: CASSQDEPPQAQPQHF.

The genes are TRBV4-1 and TRBJ2-1; D is perhaps TRBD2 (5 bases). With 1 base removed from V and 12 bases from J, the gap between germline ends came to 13 bases. Germline CDR1 and CDR2: MGHRA and YSYEKL. The length of the CDR3 is 13 residues. The CDR3 nucleotides are TGCGCCAGCAGCCAAGTTCAAGAGGGCCCGCAGTTCTTC. The encoded protein is CASSQVQEGPQFF.

This clone was seen a few times. The rearrangement uses TRBV2 and TRBJ1-3; TRBD1 matches at 7 bases. In germline, CDR1 is SNHLY, CDR2 FYNNEI. The trim removed 7 bases at V and 7 bases at J, leaving 16 bases unmatched. This CDR3 spans 16 amino acids. This CDR3 is CASISRPGQKLNTIYF. The DNA of the CDR3 is TGTGCCAGCATCTCACGACCGGGACAGAAACTTAACACCATATATTTT.

CDR3 in DNA: TGCGCCAGCAGTTCTCAGACAATCAACACCGGGGAGCTGTTTTTT. Residues: CASSSQTINTGELFF. This sequence joins TRBV5-1 and TRBJ2-2, with D unclear. Germline V CDR1 and CDR2: SGHRS, YFSETQ. The CDR3 consists of 15 residues. Trimming took 5 bases from V and 2 from J, leaving 13 bases between them.

This clone was observed a single time. The chain combines TRBV5-1 with TRBJ2-7, with D possibly matching TRBD2 (6 bases). The CDR3 is 16 amino acids. Germline CDR1 SGHRS, CDR2 YFSETQ. Trimming took 0 bases from V and 3 from J, leaving 16 bases between them. CDR3 DNA sequence: TGCGCCAGCAGCTTGGATACGGGAGACCTTTTCTACGAGCAGTACTTC. Translation gives CASSLDTGDLFYEQYF.

The rearrangement links TRBV10-1 to TRBJ1-4; possibly TRBD1 for D (6 bases). This CDR3 spans 15 amino acids. Germline assignment: CDR1 WNHNN and CDR2 SYGVQD (reference sequence). The V end lost 3 bases, the J end lost 5 bases, and 13 bases lay between the germline ends. The CDR3: CASSERRTVNEKLFF. The CDR3 DNA reads TGCGCCAGCAGTGAACGTCGGACAGTGAATGAAAAACTGTTTTTT.

This chain uses TRBV29-1 with TRBJ2-5; TRBD1 agrees at 7 bases. V gave up 0 bases and J gave up 5 bases; unmatched junction bases: 6. The CDR3 sequence is 14 residues long. The germline CDR1 and CDR2 sequences are SQVTM and ANQGSEA. The CDR3 region has the DNA TGCAGCGTTGAAGATCACAGGGGTAGGGAGACCCAGTACTTC. Its protein is CSVEDHRGRETQYF.

This clone was counted a single time. The V call is TRBV30, the J call TRBJ2-7; D is unclear. Germline V gene lookup returns CDR1 GTSNPN and CDR2 SVGIG (reference sequence). The V end was cut by 4 bases, the J end by 5 bases, with 12 bases between. The CDR3 runs to 12 residues. In DNA, the CDR3 is TGTGCCTGGATTGGGCAGAACCACGAGCAGTACTTC. As protein: CAWIGQNHEQYF.

The chain couples TRBV30 to TRBJ2-7; a weak D match, TRBD1 (5 bases). V was shortened by 3 bases and J by 1 base, with 13 bases between the two germline ends. CDR1 and CDR2 (germline): GTSNPN, SVGIG (reference sequence). The CDR3 covers 14 residues. CDR3 bases: TGTGCCTGGAGCCCTATAGGGGTATCCTACGAGCAGTACTTC. It encodes CAWSPIGVSYEQYF.

The chain carries TRBV11-2 and TRBJ1-2; possibly TRBD1 for D (5 bases). Looked up from germline, CDR1 is SGHAT and CDR2 is FQNNGV. CDR3 length: 15 residues. Trimming pared 5 bases from V and 4 bases from J, leaving 17 bases between. As DNA, the CDR3 is TGTGCCAGCAGCCGGCGGGACGGCCCTAGCTATGGCTACACCTTC. Translating gives CASSRRDGPSYGYTF.

V is TRBV7-9 and J is TRBJ1-2; 7 positions agree with TRBD1. Trimming removed 5 bases from V and 3 bases from J; junction bases left unmatched: 9. In germline, CDR1 is SEHNR, CDR2 FQNEAQ (reference sequence). CDR3 size: 15 residues. CDR3 DNA: TGTGCCAGCAGCCCCGGGACAGCGACTCACTATGGCTACACCTTC. Protein: CASSPGTATHYGYTF.

The chain recombines TRBV11-2 with TRBJ2-1; D call uncertain. CDR1 is SGHAT and CDR2 is FQNNGV in the germline V gene. The length of the CDR3 is 14 residues. V was shortened by 0 bases and J by 6 bases, with 9 bases between the two germline ends. The CDR3 sequence is CASSLDLSGNEQFF. The CDR3 nucleotides read TGTGCCAGCAGCTTAGATCTATCCGGCAATGAGCAGTTCTTC.

The chain combines TRBV5-5 with TRBJ2-7, with D unclear. The length of the CDR3 is 14 residues. V was pared by 4 bases and J by 2 bases, with 13 bases between. Germline loops: CDR1 SGHKS, CDR2 YYEKEE (reference sequence). CDR3 sequence reads: CASSPTVPPYEQYF. The CDR3 DNA reads TGTGCCAGCAGCCCAACAGTCCCCCCCTACGAGCAGTACTTC.

The chain combines TRBV25-1 with TRBJ1-1; the D gene is possibly TRBD1 (5 bases). The ends were cut back, 6 bases at V and 1 base at J, with 12 bases in the middle. Germline CDR1 and CDR2: MGHDK and SYGVNS. The CDR3 contains 14 residues. The CDR3 DNA sequence: TGTGCCAGCAGGGATCACAGGAGGAACACTGAAGCTTTCTTT. It translates to CASRDHRRNTEAFF.

The rearrangement joins TRBV14 to TRBJ2-7; the D gene is possibly TRBD1 (5 bases). The germline V gene has CDR1 SGHDN and CDR2 FVKESK. V lost 6 bases to trimming and J lost 9 bases, with 12 bases between them. There are 11 residues in the CDR3. The chain's CDR3 is CASSPGLRQYF. The CDR3 DNA follows: TGTGCCAGCAGTCCAGGGTTGCGGCAGTACTTC.

The CDR3 DNA reads as TGTGCCAGCAGCGCGAGTGGGGTAGCGGGCGAGGACACAGATACGCAGTATTTT. Its translation: CASSASGVAGEDTDTQYF. The rearrangement uses TRBV9 and TRBJ2-3, with TRBD2 matching over 7 bases. Trimming cost V 3 bases and J 2 bases; bases outside gene matches: 15. Germline CDR1 is SGDLS and CDR2 is YYNGEE. This CDR3 is built from 18 residues.

The chain is built from TRBV6-5 and TRBJ1-1; 8 nucleotides match TRBD1. V lost 2 bases to trimming and J lost 5 bases; unmatched junction nucleotides: 4. Germline CDR1 and CDR2: MNHEY and SVGAGI. The CDR3 is made up of 14 amino acids. Here the CDR3 reads CASSYRQGATEAFF. The CDR3 nucleotides read TGTGCCAGCAGTTACCGTCAGGGGGCTACTGAAGCTTTCTTT.

The chain uses TRBV6-5 and TRBJ1-1; 7 bases are shared with TRBD1. J was trimmed by 11 bases and V by 8 bases; bases with no gene match: 11. Germline values: CDR1 MNHEY, CDR2 SVGAGI. The CDR3 has 12 residues. CDR3 in DNA: TGTGCCAGCTCCCCAATGACAGGGTTCGCTTTCTTT. It encodes CASSPMTGFAFF.

The CDR3 spells CASSRDYKTQYF. The CDR3 nucleotides read TGTGCCAGCAGTCGGGACTACAAGACCCAGTACTTC. V usage is TRBV12-3 or TRBV12-4 and J usage is TRBJ2-5; 7 bases map to TRBD2. Unmatched junction bases numbered 3, after V lost 5 bases and J lost 6 bases. CDR3 length: 12 residues.

The genes are TRBV9 and TRBJ1-1; TRBD1 aligns across 7 bases. The ends lost 3 bases at V and 12 bases at J; junction bases unmatched: 14. The CDR3 is 14 amino acids. Germline V gene sequence: CDR1 SGDLS, CDR2 YYNGEE. The CDR3 here is CASSGSVERGPTFF. The CDR3 DNA reads TGTGCCAGCAGCGGTAGCGTAGAGAGGGGGCCAACTTTCTTT.

The chain joins TRBV5-1 to TRBJ1-2, with D tentatively TRBD1 (5 bases). V lost 4 bases to trimming and J lost 4 bases, with 11 bases between them. Germline V gene lookup returns CDR1 SGHRS and CDR2 YFSETQ. The CDR3 runs 13 residues. For the CDR3, the DNA is TGCGCCAGCAGCGGGGACTGGCTCTATGGCTACACCTTC. Protein product: CASSGDWLYGYTF.

The chain recombines TRBV5-1 with TRBJ2-7, with D tentatively TRBD1 (6 bases). CDR1 and CDR2 (germline): SGHRS, YFSETQ. This CDR3 comprises 14 residues. Between the trimmed V and J ends, which lost 0 bases and 3 bases, there was a span of 10 bases. Written as DNA, the CDR3 is TGCGCCAGCAGCTTGGGAGGGGGAAGCTACGAGCAGTACTTC. Translated: CASSLGGGSYEQYF.

This clone occurred once. The V call is TRBV2, the J call TRBJ2-3; 12 nucleotides line up with TRBD2. CDR1 is SNHLY, CDR2 FYNNEI, per germline. The CDR3 is 17 amino acids. V lost 6 bases to trimming and J lost 2 bases; unmatched junction nucleotides: 9. Here the CDR3 DNA reads TGTGCCAGCAGCCGATGGACTAGCGGGGCCTTCACAGATACGCAGTATTTT. Translating it yields CASSRWTSGAFTDTQYF. The entire variable domain, with the rest obtained from reference TRBV2 and TRBJ2-3, is as follows: EPEVTQTPSHQVTQMGQEVILRCVPISNHLYFYWYRQILGQKVEFLVSFYNNEISEKSEIFDDQFSVERPDGSNFTLKIRSTKLEDSAMYFCASSRWTSGAFTDTQYFGPGTRLTVL.

The V gene is TRBV2, the J gene TRBJ1-1; D is uncertain. Germline V gene data show CDR1 as SNHLY and CDR2 as FYNNEI. The CDR3 is 14 amino acids. The germline V and J ends were trimmed by 7 bases and 1 base, with 13 bases remaining between them. The CDR3 region has the DNA TGTGCCAGCATCTTCGCGACAACGAACACTGAAGCTTTCTTT. It encodes CASIFATTNTEAFF.

This sequence joins TRBV5-6 and TRBJ2-3; 10 bases map to TRBD1. The CDR3 has 16 amino acids. J was trimmed by 3 bases and V by 0 bases; bases with no gene match: 4. Germline V gives CDR1 SGHDT, CDR2 YYEEEE. CDR3 sequence reads: CASSLETGGATDTQYF. For the CDR3, the DNA is TGTGCCAGCAGCTTGGAGACAGGGGGCGCGACAGATACGCAGTATTTT. The whole variable domain, remainder taken from reference TRBV5-6 and TRBJ2-3, is DAGVTQSPTHLIKTRGQQVTLRCSPKSGHDTVSWYQQALGQGPQFIFQYYEEEERQRGNFPDRFSGHQFPNYSSELNVNALLLGDSALYLCASSLETGGATDTQYFGPGTRLTVL.

In this sample, this clone turned up once. This rearrangement joins TRBV6-1 to TRBJ1-5; 9 bases map to TRBD1. In germline, CDR1 is MNHNS, CDR2 SASEGT. This CDR3 region has 14 residues. V dropped 3 bases and J dropped 6; count of bases not matched to a gene: 3. The CDR3 is CASSDTGGGQPQHF. CDR3 in DNA: TGTGCCAGCAGTGATACAGGGGGCGGTCAGCCCCAGCATTTT.

V usage is TRBV14 and J usage is TRBJ1-4; tentatively, D is TRBD1 (5 bases). This CDR3 has 14 residues. The ends were cut back, 4 bases at V and 8 bases at J, with 14 bases in the middle. Germline V lookup: CDR1 SGHDN, CDR2 FVKESK. The CDR3 region is CASSPRDGREKLFF. The CDR3 DNA follows: TGTGCCAGCAGCCCCAGGGATGGGCGAGAAAAACTGTTTTTT.

This rearrangement joins TRBV30 to TRBJ1-5; D gene uncertain. V lost 2 bases, J lost 0 bases, and 5 bases lay in between. This CDR3 comprises 13 residues. Germline values: CDR1 GTSNPN, CDR2 SVGIG (reference sequence). The CDR3 sequence: CAWSPTSNQPQHF. The CDR3, as DNA: TGTGCCTGGAGTCCTACTAGCAATCAGCCCCAGCATTTT.

The chain combines TRBV18 with TRBJ2-3; D unclear. The CDR3 consists of 15 residues. The germline CDR1 and CDR2 sequences are KGHSH and LQKENI. V lost 3 bases, J lost 2 bases, and 12 bases lay in between. In nucleotides, the CDR3 is TGTGCCAGCTCACCCACAGTTCTCTCCACAGATACGCAGTATTTT. Protein sequence: CASSPTVLSTDTQYF.

The chain recombines TRBV20-1 with TRBJ2-7; 7 positions match TRBD2. Per germline, CDR1 DFQATT and CDR2 SNEGSKA (reference sequence). The length of the CDR3 is 14 residues. V gave up 3 bases and J gave up 5 bases; unmatched junction bases: 10. This CDR3 reads CSASRFLAADEQYF. The CDR3, as DNA: TGCAGTGCTAGTCGGTTTCTAGCGGCGGACGAGCAGTACTTC.

The CDR3 DNA follows: TGTGCCAGCAGCTACAGGGCAGACGATAACTATGGCTACACCTTC. This encodes CASSYRADDNYGYTF. The chain joins TRBV6-4 to TRBJ1-2; D is perhaps TRBD1 (6 bases). Trimming pared 6 bases from V and 1 base from J, leaving 15 bases between. Germline lookup yields CDR1 MRHNA and CDR2 SNTAGT. The CDR3 has 15 residues.

This chain connects TRBV6-5 to TRBJ2-2; the D gene is possibly TRBD1 (5 bases). V was cut by 9 bases and J by 4 bases, with 18 bases left in between. The CDR3 spans 15 residues. Per germline, CDR1 MNHEY and CDR2 SVGAGI. The CDR3 sequence: CASSTGRAPTGELFF. Here the CDR3 DNA reads TGTGCCAGTTCCACGGGCAGGGCCCCCACCGGGGAGCTGTTTTTT.